This entry lists 32 T cell receptor beta chains sequenced from one sample in a study of human T cells and chemical hapten exposure (dated by TCRdb to the early 2020s). The meaning of the sample's time point label: patch test 3, about 24 weeks after DPC sensitization. What the treatment or condition label conveys for this sample: therapeutic diphenylcyclopropenone sensitization with weekly scalp DPC. Library creation used RACE. For sequencing, a NextSeq 500 was employed. TCRdb reworked the public reads: Q25 trimming with fastp, MiXCR clone assembly, productive beta chains retained. Each CDR3 protein appears once, grouped with its most common genes and DNA. A total of 70,000 to 90,000 distinct CDR3 sequences appear in this sample, 10% to 12% of them only once. The top ten clonotypes cover approximately 3.5% of the sample. The specimen comprised whole blood, sampled in connection with sensitization to the hapten diphenylcyclopropenone (DPC). These receptors were obtained from a woman aged 45-65 years with alopecia areata. Some clones in this sample may be carry-over from other donors' samples.

This clonotype was seen at least ten times. The V call is TRBV10-2, the J call TRBJ2-2; 10 bases are shared with TRBD2. Trimming at V came to 7 bases and at J to 4 bases, leaving 3 bases not matched to a gene. Germline CDR1 and CDR2: WSHSY and SAAADI. The CDR3 extends over 14 amino acids. CDR3 sequence (DNA): TGCGCCAGCATCCTAGCGGGAGTCACCGGGGAGCTGTTTTTT. Protein: CASILAGVTGELFF.

The table lists this clonotype with many counts. This chain joins TRBV12-3 or TRBV12-4 and TRBJ2-6; D is perhaps TRBD1 (6 bases). V was trimmed by 4 bases and J by 2 bases, leaving 9 bases between them. The CDR3 length is 15 residues. DNA of the CDR3: TGTGCCAGCAGTTCAGCAGGGGCTGGGGCCAACGTCCTGACTTTC. Its protein product is CASSSAGAGANVLTF.

This clonotype was seen a few times. The rearrangement joins TRBV20-1 to TRBJ2-3; TRBD2 matches at 10 bases. This CDR3 spans 14 amino acids. Germline V gives CDR1 DFQATT, CDR2 SNEGSKA (reference sequence). J was trimmed by 6 bases and V by 2 bases; bases with no gene match: 5. The CDR3 nucleotides are TGCAGTGCTAGACAACTAGCGGGAAGGGATACGCAGTATTTT. This encodes CSARQLAGRDTQYF.

This clonotype occurred many times. The V call is TRBV20-1, the J call TRBJ2-7; TRBD1 agrees at 9 bases. The CDR3 sequence is 15 residues long. V gave up 5 bases and J gave up 2 bases; unmatched junction bases: 10. From germline, CDR1 is DFQATT and CDR2 SNEGSKA (reference sequence). CDR3 region: CSARPTGGRTYEQYF. As DNA, the CDR3 is TGCAGTGCTCGCCCGACAGGGGGAAGGACCTACGAGCAGTACTTC.

There are many counts of this clonotype. The rearrangement joins TRBV11-2 to TRBJ2-1; 12 bases agree with TRBD2. The CDR3 spans 14 residues. J lost 4 bases, V lost 6 bases, and 1 base had no gene match. Germline lookup yields CDR1 SGHAT and CDR2 FQNNGV. In DNA, the CDR3 is TGTGCCAGCAGTGGACTAGCGGGATACAATGAGCAGTTCTTC. Translation: CASSGLAGYNEQFF.

At least ten counts were recorded for this clonotype. This sequence joins TRBV9 and TRBJ1-2, with D tentatively TRBD1 (5 bases). The V end was cut by 4 bases, the J end by 3 bases, with 13 bases between. This CDR3 region has 14 residues. Germline CDR1 reads SGDLS; CDR2 reads YYNGEE. The CDR3 here is CASSRTPADYGYTF. The CDR3 DNA reads as TGTGCCAGCAGCCGGACACCAGCCGACTATGGCTACACCTTC.

In this sample, this clonotype turned up many times. The rearrangement uses TRBV11-2 and TRBJ2-3; D is perhaps TRBD1 (5 bases). The CDR3 is 12 residues long. V was clipped by 4 bases and J by 5 bases, with 7 bases between them. Per germline, CDR1 SGHAT and CDR2 FQNNGV. CDR3 sequence (DNA): TGTGCCAGCAGCTACGGACAAGATACGCAGTATTTT. It specifies CASSYGQDTQYF. Full variable domain (outside the CDR3, taken from reference TRBV11-2 and TRBJ2-3): EAGVAQSPRYKIIEKRQSVAFWCNPISGHATLYWYQQILGQGPKLLIQFQNNGVVDDSQLPKDRFSAERLKGVDSTLKIQPAKLEDSAVYLCASSYGQDTQYFGPGTRLTVL.

This clonotype came up many times. The chain couples TRBV5-1 to TRBJ1-3; 9 bases map to TRBD1. This CDR3 has 16 residues. The germline V gene encodes CDR1 SGHRS and CDR2 YFSETQ. The trim removed 3 bases at V and 6 bases at J, leaving 10 bases unmatched. The CDR3 region is CASSSGTGSSKNTIYF. In DNA, the CDR3 is TGCGCCAGCAGCTCCGGGACAGGGAGCTCGAAAAACACCATATATTTT.

In this sample, this clonotype turned up a few times. The chain employs TRBV11-3 and TRBJ1-1, with D unclear. V lost 8 bases and J lost 0, with 16 bases in between. This CDR3 is 15 amino acids long. Germline CDR1 SGHNT, CDR2 YENEEA. The CDR3 sequence: CASGSNWGMNTEAFF. The CDR3 DNA is TGTGCCAGCGGCTCTAATTGGGGTATGAACACTGAAGCTTTCTTT.

This clonotype was detected ten times or more. The chain joins TRBV12-3 or TRBV12-4 to TRBJ1-5, with D maybe TRBD1 (6 bases). The CDR3 runs to 15 residues. Trimming removed 6 bases from V and 6 bases from J, with 18 bases in between. CDR3 residues: CASSLQGLISQPQHF. DNA of the CDR3: TGTGCCAGCAGCTTACAGGGCCTCATTTCTCAGCCCCAGCATTTT.

The chain has TRBV6-1 and TRBJ2-3; D unclear. The V gene lost 10 bases and the J gene lost 2 bases, with 19 bases spanning the gap. This CDR3 contains 15 residues. The germline V gene encodes CDR1 MNHNS and CDR2 SASEGT. The CDR3 here is CATEESGRPTDTQYF. CDR3 coding DNA: TGTGCCACTGAAGAGTCGGGCAGGCCCACAGATACGCAGTATTTT.

This clonotype has a count of ten or more. The V call is TRBV19, the J call TRBJ1-5; possibly TRBD1 for D (6 bases). CDR1 and CDR2 from the germline V gene are LNHDA and SQIVND (reference sequence). The V end lost 5 bases, the J end lost 7 bases, and 21 bases lay between the germline ends. The CDR3 extends over 16 amino acids. CDR3 sequence (DNA): TGTGCCAGTAGTGCCCTAGCGAGGGGGTCAGGACAGCCCCAGCATTTT. This encodes CASSALARGSGQPQHF.

This clonotype was counted many times. This chain connects TRBV30 to TRBJ2-4; 9 bases are shared with TRBD1. The length of the CDR3 is 16 residues. Trimming at V came to 3 bases and at J to 0 bases, leaving 6 bases not matched to a gene. Germline-derived CDR1 and CDR2 are GTSNPN and SVGIG (reference sequence). DNA for the CDR3: TGTGCCTGGAGAACCCAGGACAGGGGAGCCAAAAACATTCAGTACTTC. It encodes CAWRTQDRGAKNIQYF.

The V call is TRBV29-1, the J call TRBJ2-7; 7 nucleotides agree with TRBD1. With V trimmed by 3 bases and J by 2 bases, 1 base remained unmatched. CDR3 length equals 12 residues. Germline loops: CDR1 SQVTM, CDR2 ANQGSEA. DNA of the CDR3: TGCAGCGTTGATGACAGGGCCTACGAGCAGTACTTC. Its protein is CSVDDRAYEQYF.

As regards this clonotype: The junction shows a germline mismatch at one end, possibly a read error. The chain is built from TRBV28 and TRBJ2-1; 10 bases fit TRBD2. CDR1 is MDHEN and CDR2 is SYDVKM in the germline V gene. The CDR3 has 14 residues. The CDR3 nucleotides read TGTGCCAGCACAACCCGGACTAGCGGCAATGTGCAGTTCTTC. Translation gives CASTTRTSGNVQFF.

This clonotype has a handful of counts. The J gene is TRBJ2-1, the V gene TRBV11-2; D remains ambiguous. V shed 4 bases and J shed 9 bases, with 7 bases lying between them. The CDR3 has 11 amino acids. CDR1 is SGHAT and CDR2 is FQNNGV in the germline V gene. The CDR3 bases are TGTGCCAGCAGCTACCGACTTGAGCAGTTCTTC. Amino acid sequence: CASSYRLEQFF.

This clonotype was seen ten or more times. The chain links TRBV29-1 to TRBJ2-7; D is uncertain. The V end lost 5 bases, the J end lost 4 bases, and 12 bases lay between the germline ends. The length of the CDR3 is 12 residues. The germline gives CDR1 SQVTM, CDR2 ANQGSEA. The CDR3 here is CSVRALGYEQYF. CDR3 bases: TGCAGCGTTCGGGCTCTCGGGTACGAGCAGTACTTC.

This chain connects TRBV11-2 to TRBJ2-7; 8 nucleotides line up with TRBD1. J lost 3 bases, V lost 5 bases, and 9 bases had no gene match. Germline CDR1 reads SGHAT; CDR2 reads FQNNGV. The CDR3 length is 15 residues. The CDR3 spells CASSPTGGTNYEQYF. The CDR3, as DNA: TGTGCCAGCAGCCCTACAGGGGGTACTAACTACGAGCAGTACTTC. The whole variable domain, remainder taken from reference TRBV11-2 and TRBJ2-7, is EAGVAQSPRYKIIEKRQSVAFWCNPISGHATLYWYQQILGQGPKLLIQFQNNGVVDDSQLPKDRFSAERLKGVDSTLKIQPAKLEDSAVYLCASSPTGGTNYEQYFGPGTRLTVT.

This clonotype was found many times. V is TRBV10-1 and J is TRBJ2-2; possibly TRBD1 for D (6 bases). Germline CDR1 is WNHNN and CDR2 is SYGVQD (reference sequence). The V end lost 6 bases, the J end lost 7 bases, and 15 bases lay between the germline ends. There are 14 residues in the CDR3. DNA for the CDR3: TGCGCCAGCAGAGGATCCGGGACACACGGGGAGCTGTTTTTT. Translating it yields CASRGSGTHGELFF.

This clonotype was found many times. The chain is built from TRBV4-3 and TRBJ2-1, with no clear D. The CDR3 contains 15 residues. Per the germline V gene, CDR1 is LGHNA and CDR2 is YSLEER. The germline V and J ends were trimmed by 3 bases and 2 bases, with 11 bases remaining between them. The CDR3 protein is CASSHDKAPYNEQFF. The CDR3 DNA sequence: TGCGCCAGCAGCCACGACAAGGCGCCCTACAATGAGCAGTTCTTC.

This clonotype was seen a few times. The V and J genes are TRBV29-1 and TRBJ2-1; 7 bases fit TRBD2. The CDR3 runs to 12 residues. Trimming at V came to 6 bases and at J to 6 bases, leaving 5 bases not matched to a gene. Germline CDR1 and CDR2: SQVTM and ANQGSEA. The CDR3 DNA follows: TGCAGCGTCAGGGAGGGCCTCAATGAGCAGTTCTTC. Translation: CSVREGLNEQFF.

This clonotype appeared a few times. CDR3 nucleotide sequence: TGCGCCAGCAGCCAAGCAAAGGTCGCGACAGATACGCAGTATTTT. It specifies CASSQAKVATDTQYF. The chain couples TRBV4-3 to TRBJ2-3, with D uncertain. The CDR3 totals 15 residues. V dropped 1 base and J dropped 3 bases, with 11 bases sitting between them. Germline CDR1 LGHNA, CDR2 YSLEER.

This clonotype came up many times. The chain recombines TRBV7-6 with TRBJ2-2; a possible D gene is TRBD1 (6 bases). The CDR3 runs 14 residues. Germline V gene lookup returns CDR1 SGHVS and CDR2 FNYEAQ. Trimming took off 0 bases at V and 7 bases at J, with 9 bases between the two ends. CDR3 sequence reads: CASSLASGVGELFF. DNA for the CDR3: TGTGCCAGCAGCTTAGCCTCAGGGGTCGGGGAGCTGTTTTTT.

The sample holds many counts of this clonotype. The genes are TRBV5-1 and TRBJ2-1; TRBD1 might be the D (6 bases). There are 14 residues in the CDR3. The ends were cut back, 3 bases at V and 6 bases at J, with 13 bases in the middle. CDR1 is SGHRS, CDR2 YFSETQ, per germline. DNA for the CDR3: TGCGCCAGCAGCTGGAAGGACAGCCTCAATGAGCAGTTCTTC. Translation: CASSWKDSLNEQFF. Drawing the rest from reference TRBV5-1 and TRBJ2-1, the complete variable domain is KAGVTQTPRYLIKTRGQQVTLSCSPISGHRSVSWYQQTPGQGLQFLFEYFSETQRNKGNFPGRFSGRQFSNSRSEMNVSTLELGDSALYLCASSWKDSLNEQFFGPGTRLTVL.

This clonotype turned up a few times. The chain joins TRBV7-8 to TRBJ2-3, with D hard to call. The CDR3 has 15 residues. Germline V gene data show CDR1 as SGHVS and CDR2 as FQNEAQ. The V gene lost 1 base and the J gene lost 6 bases, with 14 bases spanning the gap. CDR3 in DNA: TGTGCCAGCAGCTTAGAACCGCCCAGTCCGGATACGCAGTATTTT. Translating gives CASSLEPPSPDTQYF.

There are many counts of this clonotype. V gene TRBV7-2 combines with J gene TRBJ2-1; 12 nucleotides agree with TRBD2. The V gene end was trimmed by 3 bases and the J gene end by 10 bases; junction bases not matched to a gene: 4. The CDR3 is 14 residues long. CDR1 and CDR2 (germline): SGHTA, FQGNSA. The CDR3 nucleotides read TGTGCCAGCAGCTTCGGACTAGCGGGATTAGAGCAGTTCTTC. Translation gives CASSFGLAGLEQFF. The variable domain in full, with the rest retrieved from reference TRBV7-2 and TRBJ2-1, is GAGVSQSPSNKVTEKGKDVELRCDPISGHTALYWYRQSLGQGLEFLIYFQGNSAPDKSGLPSDRFSAERTGGSVSTLTIQRTQQEDSAVYLCASSFGLAGLEQFFGPGTRLTVL.

In this sample, this clonotype turned up a few times. The rearrangement uses TRBV3-1 and TRBJ1-3; D is ambiguous. Trimming took 6 bases from V and 4 from J, leaving 4 bases between them. The CDR3 extends over 11 amino acids. The germline gives CDR1 LGHDT, CDR2 YNNKEL (reference sequence). The CDR3 coding sequence is TGTGCCAGCAGGTTCGGAAACACCATATATTTT. Translating it yields CASRFGNTIYF.

This clonotype has at least ten counts. The chain recombines TRBV2 with TRBJ1-4; no reliable D call. The V gene lost 6 bases and the J gene lost 8 bases, with 13 bases spanning the gap. There are 13 residues in the CDR3. Germline V CDR1 and CDR2: SNHLY, FYNNEI. The CDR3, as DNA: TGTGCCAGCAGGGAGGTATTTGGCGAAAAACTGTTTTTT. Its translation: CASREVFGEKLFF.

The chain is built from TRBV29-1 and TRBJ2-1; 7 nucleotides agree with TRBD1. V shed 7 bases, J shed 6 bases, and the junction held 6 bases outside the gene matches. The CDR3 is 12 amino acids. Germline-derived CDR1 and CDR2 are SQVTM and ANQGSEA. This chain's CDR3 is CSGIRDSNEQFF. Here the CDR3 DNA reads TGCAGCGGTATAAGGGACAGCAATGAGCAGTTCTTC.

Many counts were recorded for this clonotype. The chain carries TRBV7-2 and TRBJ1-4; TRBD1 might be the D (5 bases). V lost 0 bases and J 2 bases, leaving 13 bases between the germline ends. This CDR3 comprises 17 residues. Germline values: CDR1 SGHTA, CDR2 FQGNSA. The CDR3 DNA follows: TGTGCCAGCAGCTTAGCCGGGGCCGGGGCGACTAATGAAAAACTGTTTTTT. Translated: CASSLAGAGATNEKLFF. Together with reference TRBV7-2 and TRBJ1-4, the CDR3 gives the full variable domain: GAGVSQSPSNKVTEKGKDVELRCDPISGHTALYWYRQSLGQGLEFLIYFQGNSAPDKSGLPSDRFSAERTGGSVSTLTIQRTQQEDSAVYLCASSLAGAGATNEKLFFGSGTQLSVL.

This clonotype has ten or more counts. The V gene is TRBV3-1, the J gene TRBJ2-1; no clear D gene. The germline gives CDR1 LGHDT, CDR2 YNNKEL (reference sequence). This CDR3 has 15 residues. The ends were cut back, 3 bases at V and 0 bases at J, with 9 bases in the middle. For the CDR3, the DNA is TGTGCCAGCAGCCAGGCGCCGAGCTCCTACAATGAGCAGTTCTTC. This sequence encodes CASSQAPSSYNEQFF.

This clonotype has a handful of counts. This sequence joins TRBV30 and TRBJ2-1, with a tentative D call TRBD2 (6 bases). Germline assignment: CDR1 GTSNPN and CDR2 SVGIG (reference sequence). Trimming pared 0 bases from V and 10 bases from J, leaving 16 bases between. CDR3 size: 14 residues. The CDR3 loop reads CAWSVNLPGVEQFF. The CDR3 DNA sequence: TGTGCCTGGAGTGTAAATCTTCCGGGAGTGGAGCAGTTCTTC.